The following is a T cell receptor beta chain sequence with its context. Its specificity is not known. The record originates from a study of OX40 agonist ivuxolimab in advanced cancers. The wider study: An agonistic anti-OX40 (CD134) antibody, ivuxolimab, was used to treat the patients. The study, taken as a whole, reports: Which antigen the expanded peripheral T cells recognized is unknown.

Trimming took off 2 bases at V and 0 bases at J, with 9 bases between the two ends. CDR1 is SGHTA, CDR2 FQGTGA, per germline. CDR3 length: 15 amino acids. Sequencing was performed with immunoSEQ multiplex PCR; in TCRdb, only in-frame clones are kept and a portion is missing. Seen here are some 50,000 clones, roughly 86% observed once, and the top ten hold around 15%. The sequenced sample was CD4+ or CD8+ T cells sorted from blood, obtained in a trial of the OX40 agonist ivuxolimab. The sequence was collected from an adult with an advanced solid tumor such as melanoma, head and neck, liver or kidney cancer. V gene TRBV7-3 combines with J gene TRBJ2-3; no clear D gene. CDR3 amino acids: CASSLGTLSTDTQYF. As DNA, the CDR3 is TGTGCCAGCAGCTTAGGAACACTGAGCACAGATACGCAGTATTTT. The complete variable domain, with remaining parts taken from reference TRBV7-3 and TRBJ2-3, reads GAGVSQTPSNKVTEKGKYVELRCDPISGHTALYWYRQSLGQGPEFLIYFQGTGAADDSGLPNDRFFAVRPEGSVSTLKIQRTERGDSAVYLCASSLGTLSTDTQYFGPGTRLTVL.